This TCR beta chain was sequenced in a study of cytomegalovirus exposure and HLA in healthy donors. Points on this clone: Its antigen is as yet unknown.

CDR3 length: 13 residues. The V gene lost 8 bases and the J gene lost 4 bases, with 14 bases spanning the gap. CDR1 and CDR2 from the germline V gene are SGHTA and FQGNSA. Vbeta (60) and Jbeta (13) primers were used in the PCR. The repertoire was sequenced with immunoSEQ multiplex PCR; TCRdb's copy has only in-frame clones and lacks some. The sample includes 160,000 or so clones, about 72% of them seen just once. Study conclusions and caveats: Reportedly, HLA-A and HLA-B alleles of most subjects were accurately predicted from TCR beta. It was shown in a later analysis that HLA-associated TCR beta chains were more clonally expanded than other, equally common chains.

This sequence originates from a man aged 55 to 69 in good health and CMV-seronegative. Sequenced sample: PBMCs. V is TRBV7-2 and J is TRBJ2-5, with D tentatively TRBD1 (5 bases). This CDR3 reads CASGARVRETQYF. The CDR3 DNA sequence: TGTGCCAGCGGAGCCAGGGTACGAGAGACCCAGTACTTC.